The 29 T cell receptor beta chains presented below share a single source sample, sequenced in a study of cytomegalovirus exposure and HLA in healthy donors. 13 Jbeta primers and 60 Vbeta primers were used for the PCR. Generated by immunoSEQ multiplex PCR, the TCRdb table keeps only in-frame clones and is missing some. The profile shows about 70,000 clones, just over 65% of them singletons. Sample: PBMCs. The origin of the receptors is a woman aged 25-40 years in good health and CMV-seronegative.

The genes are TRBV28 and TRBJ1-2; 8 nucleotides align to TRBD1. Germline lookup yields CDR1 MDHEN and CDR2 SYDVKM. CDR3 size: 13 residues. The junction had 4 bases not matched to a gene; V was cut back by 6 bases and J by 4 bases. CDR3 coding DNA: TGTGCCAGCAGAGCAGGGGGCGGCTATGGCTACACCTTC. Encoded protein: CASRAGGGYGYTF.

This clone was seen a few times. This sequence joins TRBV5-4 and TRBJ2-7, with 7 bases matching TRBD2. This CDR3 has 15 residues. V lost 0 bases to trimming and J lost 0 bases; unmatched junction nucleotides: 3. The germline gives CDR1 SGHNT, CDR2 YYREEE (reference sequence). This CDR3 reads CASSLGAGSSYEQYF. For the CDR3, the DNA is TGTGCCAGCAGCTTGGGAGCGGGGAGCTCCTACGAGCAGTACTTC.

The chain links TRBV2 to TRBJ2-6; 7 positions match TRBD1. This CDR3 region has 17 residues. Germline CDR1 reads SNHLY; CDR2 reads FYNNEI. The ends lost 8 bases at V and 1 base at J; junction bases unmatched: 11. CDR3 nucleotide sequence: TGTGCCAGCCACAGGGGCCAGGGAAGGTCTGGGGCCAACGTCCTGACTTTC. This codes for CASHRGQGRSGANVLTF.

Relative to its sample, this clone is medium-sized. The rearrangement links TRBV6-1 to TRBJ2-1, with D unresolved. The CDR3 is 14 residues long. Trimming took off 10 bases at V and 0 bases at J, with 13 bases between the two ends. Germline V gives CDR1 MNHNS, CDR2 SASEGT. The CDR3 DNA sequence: TGTGCCACCCTCGTCGAGAGCTCCTACAATGAGCAGTTCTTC. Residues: CATLVESSYNEQFF.

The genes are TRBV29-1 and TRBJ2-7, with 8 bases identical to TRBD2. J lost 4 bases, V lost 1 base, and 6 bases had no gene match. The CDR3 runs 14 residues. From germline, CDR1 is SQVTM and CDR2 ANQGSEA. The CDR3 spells CSVEVAGLAYEQYF. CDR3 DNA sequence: TGCAGCGTTGAAGTGGCCGGACTAGCATACGAGCAGTACTTC.

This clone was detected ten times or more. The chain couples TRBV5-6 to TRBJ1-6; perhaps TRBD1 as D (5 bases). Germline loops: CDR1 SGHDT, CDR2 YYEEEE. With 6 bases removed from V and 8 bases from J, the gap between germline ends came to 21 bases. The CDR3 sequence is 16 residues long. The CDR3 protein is CASNPRGLTGDSPLHF. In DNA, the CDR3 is TGTGCCAGCAACCCAAGGGGACTAACCGGGGATTCACCCCTCCACTTT.

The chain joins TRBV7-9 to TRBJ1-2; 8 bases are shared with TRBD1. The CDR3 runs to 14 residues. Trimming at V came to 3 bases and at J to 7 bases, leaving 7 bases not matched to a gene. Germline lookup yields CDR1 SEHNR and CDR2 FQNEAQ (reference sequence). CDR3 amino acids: CASSLGTGEGGYTF. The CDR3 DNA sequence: TGTGCCAGCAGCTTGGGGACAGGCGAGGGTGGCTACACCTTC.

DNA for the CDR3: TGTGCCAGCAGCCCTTCCAGCACAGATACGCAGTATTTT. Amino acids: CASSPSSTDTQYF. The chain uses TRBV7-9 and TRBJ2-3; no clear D gene. CDR3 length equals 13 residues. CDR1 SEHNR and CDR2 FQNEAQ come from the germline V gene (reference sequence). Trimming stripped 5 bases from V and 0 bases from J, with 6 bases between.

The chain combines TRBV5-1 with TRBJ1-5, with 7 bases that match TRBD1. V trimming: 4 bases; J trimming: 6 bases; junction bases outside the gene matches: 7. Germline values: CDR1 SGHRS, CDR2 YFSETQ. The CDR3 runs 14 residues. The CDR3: CASSTGDEGQPQHF. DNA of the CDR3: TGCGCCAGCAGCACAGGGGATGAGGGTCAGCCCCAGCATTTT.

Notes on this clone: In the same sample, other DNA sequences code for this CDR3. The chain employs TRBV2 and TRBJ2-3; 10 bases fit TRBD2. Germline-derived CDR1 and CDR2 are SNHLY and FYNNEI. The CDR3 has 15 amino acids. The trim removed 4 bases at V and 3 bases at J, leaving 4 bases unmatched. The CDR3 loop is CASSGSSGGTDTQYF. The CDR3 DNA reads TGTGCCAGCAGTGGGTCTAGCGGGGGTACAGATACGCAGTATTTT.

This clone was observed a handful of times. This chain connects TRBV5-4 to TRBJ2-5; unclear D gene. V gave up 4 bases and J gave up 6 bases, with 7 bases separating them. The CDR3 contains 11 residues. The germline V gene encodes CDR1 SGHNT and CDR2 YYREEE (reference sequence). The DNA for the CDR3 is TGTGCCAGCAGCGATAGTAAGACCCAGTACTTC. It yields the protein CASSDSKTQYF. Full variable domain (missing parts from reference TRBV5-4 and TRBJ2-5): ETGVTQSPTHLIKTRGQQVTLRCSSQSGHNTVSWYQQALGQGPQFIFQYYREEENGRGNFPPRFSGLQFPNYSSELNVNALELDDSALYLCASSDSKTQYFGPGTRLLVL.

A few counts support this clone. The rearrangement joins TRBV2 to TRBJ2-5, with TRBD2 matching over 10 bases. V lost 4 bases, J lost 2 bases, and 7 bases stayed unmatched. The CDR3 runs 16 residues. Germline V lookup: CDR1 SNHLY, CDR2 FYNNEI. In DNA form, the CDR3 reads TGTGCCAGCAGTGGCGGTCTACTAGCGGGGCAAGAGACCCAGTACTTC. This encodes CASSGGLLAGQETQYF.

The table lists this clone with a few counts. The CDR3 here is CASSSETGTGEYNYGYTF. The CDR3 nucleotides read TGTGCCAGTAGTTCCGAAACCGGGACAGGGGAGTACAACTATGGCTACACCTTC. The rearrangement links TRBV19 to TRBJ1-2; 10 nucleotides align to TRBD1. The J segment lost 2 bases and the V segment lost 5 bases, leaving 14 bases of the junction unmatched. CDR3 size: 18 residues. Germline assignment: CDR1 LNHDA and CDR2 SQIVND (reference sequence). Variable domain in full (rest from reference TRBV19 and TRBJ1-2): DGGITQSPKYLFRKEGQNVTLSCEQNLNHDAMYWYRQDPGQGLRLIYYSQIVNDFQKGDIAEGYSVSREKKESFPLTVTSAQKNPTAFYLCASSSETGTGEYNYGYTFGSGTRLTVV.

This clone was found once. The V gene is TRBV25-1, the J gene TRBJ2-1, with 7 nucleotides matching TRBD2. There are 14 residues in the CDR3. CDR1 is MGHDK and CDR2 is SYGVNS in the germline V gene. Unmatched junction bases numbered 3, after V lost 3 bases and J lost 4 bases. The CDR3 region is CASSEGGRYNEQFF. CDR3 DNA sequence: TGTGCCAGCAGTGAGGGGGGGAGATACAATGAGCAGTTCTTC.

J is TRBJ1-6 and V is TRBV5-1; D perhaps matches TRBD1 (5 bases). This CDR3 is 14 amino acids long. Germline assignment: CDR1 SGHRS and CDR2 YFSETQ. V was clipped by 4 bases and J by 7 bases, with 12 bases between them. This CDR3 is CASSPTRGNSPLHF. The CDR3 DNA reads TGCGCCAGCAGCCCCACGCGGGGGAATTCACCCCTCCACTTT.

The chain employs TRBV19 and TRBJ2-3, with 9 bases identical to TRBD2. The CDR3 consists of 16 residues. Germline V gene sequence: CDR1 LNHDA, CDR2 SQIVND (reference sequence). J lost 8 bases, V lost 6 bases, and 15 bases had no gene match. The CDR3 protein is CASREVGRGGDGTQYF. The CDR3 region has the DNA TGTGCCAGTAGAGAAGTGGGGCGGGGGGGAGATGGTACGCAGTATTTT.

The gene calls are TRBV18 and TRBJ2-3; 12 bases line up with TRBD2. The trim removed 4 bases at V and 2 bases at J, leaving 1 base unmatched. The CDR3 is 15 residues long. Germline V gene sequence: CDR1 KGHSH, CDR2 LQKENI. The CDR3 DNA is TGTGCCAGCTCACGGACTAGCGGGGCCACAGATACGCAGTATTTT. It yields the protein CASSRTSGATDTQYF.

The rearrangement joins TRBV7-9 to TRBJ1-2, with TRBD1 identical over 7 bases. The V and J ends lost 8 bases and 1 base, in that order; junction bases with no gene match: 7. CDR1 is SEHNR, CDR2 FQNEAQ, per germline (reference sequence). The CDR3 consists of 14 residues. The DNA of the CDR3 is TGTGCCAGCCATAAACAGGGGAATAACTATGGCTACACCTTC. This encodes CASHKQGNNYGYTF.

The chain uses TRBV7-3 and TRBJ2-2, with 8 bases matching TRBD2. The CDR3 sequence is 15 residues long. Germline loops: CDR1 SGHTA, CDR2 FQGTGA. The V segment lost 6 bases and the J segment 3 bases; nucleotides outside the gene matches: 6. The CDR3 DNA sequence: TGTGCCAGCAGAGCCGGACTAGCAGACACCGGGGAGCTGTTTTTT. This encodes CASRAGLADTGELFF.

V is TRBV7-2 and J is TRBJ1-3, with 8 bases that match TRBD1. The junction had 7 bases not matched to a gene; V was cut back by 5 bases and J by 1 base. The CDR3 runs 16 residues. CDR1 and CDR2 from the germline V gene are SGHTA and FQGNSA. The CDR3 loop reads CASSPRGPISGNTIYF. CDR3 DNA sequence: TGTGCCAGCAGCCCCAGGGGGCCCATATCTGGAAACACCATATATTTT. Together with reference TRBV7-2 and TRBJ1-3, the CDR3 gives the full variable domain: GAGVSQSPSNKVTEKGKDVELRCDPISGHTALYWYRQSLGQGLEFLIYFQGNSAPDKSGLPSDRFSAERTGGSVSTLTIQRTQQEDSAVYLCASSPRGPISGNTIYFGEGSWLTVV.

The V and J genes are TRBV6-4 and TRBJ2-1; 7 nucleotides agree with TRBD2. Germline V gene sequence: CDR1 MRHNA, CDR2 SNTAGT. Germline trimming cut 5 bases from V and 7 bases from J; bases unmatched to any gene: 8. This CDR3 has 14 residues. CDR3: CASSWGGFANEQFF. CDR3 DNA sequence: TGTGCCAGCAGTTGGGGGGGGTTCGCGAATGAGCAGTTCTTC.

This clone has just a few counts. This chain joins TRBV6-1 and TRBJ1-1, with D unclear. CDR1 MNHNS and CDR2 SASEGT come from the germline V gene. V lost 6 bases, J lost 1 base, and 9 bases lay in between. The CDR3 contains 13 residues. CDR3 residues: CASSLYRNTEAFF. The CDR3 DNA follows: TGTGCCAGCAGCCTTTACAGGAACACTGAAGCTTTCTTT.

This CDR3 reads CASSPRTSELAGELFF. The DNA of the CDR3 is TGTGCCAGCAGCCCGAGGACTAGCGAGTTGGCCGGGGAGCTGTTTTTT. The genes are TRBV9 and TRBJ2-2, with 9 bases lining up with TRBD2. CDR1 and CDR2 (germline): SGDLS, YYNGEE. Trimming took 4 bases from V and 6 from J; bases not matched to a gene: 10. There are 16 residues in the CDR3.

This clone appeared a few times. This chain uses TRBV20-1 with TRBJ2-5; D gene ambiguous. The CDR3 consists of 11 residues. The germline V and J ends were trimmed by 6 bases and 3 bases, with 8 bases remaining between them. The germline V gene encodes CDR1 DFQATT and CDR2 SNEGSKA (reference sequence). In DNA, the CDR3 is TGCAGTGCCCAAACGGAAGAGACCCAGTACTTC. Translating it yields CSAQTEETQYF.

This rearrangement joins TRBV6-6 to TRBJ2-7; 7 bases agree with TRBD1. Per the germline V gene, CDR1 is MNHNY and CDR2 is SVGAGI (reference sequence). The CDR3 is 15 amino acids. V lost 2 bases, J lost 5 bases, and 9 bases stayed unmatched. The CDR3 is CASSYVLGGLDEQYF. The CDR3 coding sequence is TGTGCCAGCAGTTACGTCTTAGGGGGCCTCGACGAGCAGTACTTC.

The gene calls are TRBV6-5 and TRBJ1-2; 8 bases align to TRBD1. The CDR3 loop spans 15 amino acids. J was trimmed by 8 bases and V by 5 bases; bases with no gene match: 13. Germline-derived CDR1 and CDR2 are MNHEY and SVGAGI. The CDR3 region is CASSGIRTGWGGYTF. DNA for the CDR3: TGTGCCAGCAGTGGGATCCGGACAGGGTGGGGAGGCTACACCTTC.

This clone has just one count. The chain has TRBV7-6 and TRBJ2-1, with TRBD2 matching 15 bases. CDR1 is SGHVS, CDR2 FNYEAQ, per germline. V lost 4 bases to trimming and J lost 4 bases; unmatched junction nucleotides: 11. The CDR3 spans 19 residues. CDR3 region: CASSSMGLAGGILYNEQFF. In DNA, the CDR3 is TGTGCCAGCAGCTCAATGGGACTAGCGGGGGGAATACTATACAATGAGCAGTTCTTC. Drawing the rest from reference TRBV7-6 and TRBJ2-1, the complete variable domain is GAGVSQSPRYKVTKRGQDVALRCDPISGHVSLYWYRQALGQGPEFLTYFNYEAQQDKSGLPNDRFSAERPEGSISTLTIQRTEQRDSAMYRCASSSMGLAGGILYNEQFFGPGTRLTVL.

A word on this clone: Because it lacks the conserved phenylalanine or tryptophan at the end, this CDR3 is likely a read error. The CDR3 DNA sequence: TGTGCCAGCAGCTTGGATCTTTCAGGGGGCGCGAGAGCTTTCGTT. It is translated as CASSLDLSGGARAFV. The V gene is TRBV5-4, the J gene TRBJ1-1; TRBD1 matches 8 bases. Germline assignment: CDR1 SGHNT and CDR2 YYREEE (reference sequence). CDR3 length: 15 amino acids. Losses at the gene ends were 0 bases for V and 10 bases for J; bases not matched to a gene: 11.

Here the CDR3 reads CASSSRTGGGFYEQYF. For the CDR3, the DNA is TGTGCCAGCAGCTCCCGGACAGGGGGCGGGTTCTACGAGCAGTACTTC. The V call is TRBV7-6, the J call TRBJ2-7; 11 positions match TRBD1. Germline CDR1 and CDR2: SGHVS and FNYEAQ. V dropped 4 bases and J dropped 3; count of bases not matched to a gene: 8. This CDR3 has 16 amino acids.